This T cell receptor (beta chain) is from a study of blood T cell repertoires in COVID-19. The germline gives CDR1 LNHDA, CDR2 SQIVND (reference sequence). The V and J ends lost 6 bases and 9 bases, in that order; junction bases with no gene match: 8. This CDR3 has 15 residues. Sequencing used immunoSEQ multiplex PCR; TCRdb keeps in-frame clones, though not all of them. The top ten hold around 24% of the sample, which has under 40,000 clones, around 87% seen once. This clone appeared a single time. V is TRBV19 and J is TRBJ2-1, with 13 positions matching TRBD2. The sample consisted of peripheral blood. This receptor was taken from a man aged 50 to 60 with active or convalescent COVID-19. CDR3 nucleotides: TGTGCCAGTAGCCAACTAGCGGGGGGGCTAGGTGAGCAGTTCTTC. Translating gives CASSQLAGGLGEQFF. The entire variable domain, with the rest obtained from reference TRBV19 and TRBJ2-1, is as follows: DGGITQSPKYLFRKEGQNVTLSCEQNLNHDAMYWYRQDPGQGLRLIYYSQIVNDFQKGDIAEGYSVSREKKESFPLTVTSAQKNPTAFYLCASSQLAGGLGEQFFGPGTRLTVL.